A single count supports the clone carrying this TCR beta chain. Its target is unknown. Using immunoSEQ multiplex PCR, the repertoire was profiled, and TCRdb retains in-frame clones only, with some absent. Counted here are 130,000 to 150,000 clones, 90% to 95% occurring once; the ten biggest clones make up about 4%. The entry originates in a study of T cell responses to AZD1222 COVID-19 vaccine. General study results and limits: Clonal diversity may have been underestimated in mostly white British donors. Close to half of spike-specific TCRs reportedly recognize unmutated variant regions.

Germline CDR1 reads SGHDT; CDR2 reads YYEEEE. V was pared by 0 bases and J by 4 bases, with 11 bases between. This CDR3 comprises 15 residues. The specimen was peripheral blood, collected 28 days after the second AZD1222 dose. The J gene is TRBJ2-1, the V gene TRBV5-6, with D possibly matching TRBD2 (6 bases). The sequence was collected from an adult who received the AZD1222 COVID-19 vaccine. The CDR3 spells CASSLDGTGYNEQFF. The CDR3 region has the DNA TGTGCCAGCAGCTTGGACGGGACTGGATACAATGAGCAGTTCTTC.